This T cell receptor beta chain came from a study of blood T cells in healthy people across ages. Primed by a sample-barcoded 5' primer and a J-beta primer mix, a second PCR proceeded for about 6 to 12 cycles. TCRdb independently ran MiXCR on the 5' RACE reads; one entry per CDR3 protein. The sample has 700,000 to 850,000 distinct CDR3 sequences, about 55% seen once. Investigators took around 11 milliliters of peripheral blood from every donor. Per sample, at least 6 micrograms of total RNA were extracted. Germline CDR1 KGHSH, CDR2 LQKENI. The CDR3 extends over 15 amino acids. V was shortened by 3 bases and J by 5 bases, with 16 bases between the two germline ends.

The clonotype was recovered from a man older than 75 in good health. The sample consisted of blood. The chain is built from TRBV18 and TRBJ1-2; D perhaps matches TRBD1 (6 bases). CDR3 sequence reads: CASSPNPQGEYGYTF. CDR3 DNA: TGTGCCAGCTCACCTAATCCACAGGGAGAGTATGGCTACACCTTC.